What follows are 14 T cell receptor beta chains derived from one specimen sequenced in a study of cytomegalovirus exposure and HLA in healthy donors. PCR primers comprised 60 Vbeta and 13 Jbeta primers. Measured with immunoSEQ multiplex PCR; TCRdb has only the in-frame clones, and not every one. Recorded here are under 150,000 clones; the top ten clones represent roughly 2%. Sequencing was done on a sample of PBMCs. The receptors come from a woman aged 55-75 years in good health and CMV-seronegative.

The CDR3 DNA sequence: TGTGCCAGCTCACCACCGGGCCAGGGGAATGAAAAACTGTTTTTT. As protein: CASSPPGQGNEKLFF. The V call is TRBV18, the J call TRBJ1-4; maybe TRBD1 (6 bases). CDR3 length: 15 amino acids. Germline-derived CDR1 and CDR2 are KGHSH and LQKENI. Trimming cost V 0 bases and J 5 bases, with 10 bases left between them.

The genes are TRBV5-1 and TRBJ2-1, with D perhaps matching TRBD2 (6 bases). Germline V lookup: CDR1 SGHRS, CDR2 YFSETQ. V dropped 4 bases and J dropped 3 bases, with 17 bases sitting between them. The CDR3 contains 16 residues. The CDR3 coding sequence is TGCGCCAGCAGCGCCCTAGGAGCGGGCGGCTACAATGAGCAGTTCTTC. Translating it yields CASSALGAGGYNEQFF.

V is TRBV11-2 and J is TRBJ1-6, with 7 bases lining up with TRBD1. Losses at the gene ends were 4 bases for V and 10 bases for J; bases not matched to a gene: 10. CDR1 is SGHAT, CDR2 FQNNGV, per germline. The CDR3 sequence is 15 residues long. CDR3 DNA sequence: TGTGCCAGCAGCTCGACAGGGTCCGTTTGGTCACCCCTCCACTTT. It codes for CASSSTGSVWSPLHF.

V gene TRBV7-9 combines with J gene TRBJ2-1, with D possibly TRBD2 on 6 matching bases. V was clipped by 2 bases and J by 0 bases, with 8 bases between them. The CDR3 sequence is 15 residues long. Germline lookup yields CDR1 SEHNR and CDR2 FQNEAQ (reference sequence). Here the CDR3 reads CASSLLAFSYNEQFF. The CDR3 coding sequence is TGTGCCAGCAGCTTACTAGCGTTCTCCTACAATGAGCAGTTCTTC.

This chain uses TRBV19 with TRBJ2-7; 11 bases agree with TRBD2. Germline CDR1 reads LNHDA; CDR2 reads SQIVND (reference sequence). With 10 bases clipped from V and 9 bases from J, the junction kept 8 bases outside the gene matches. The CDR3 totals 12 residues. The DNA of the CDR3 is TGTGCCACTAGCGGGGGGCCCTTCGGGCAGTACTTC. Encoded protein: CATSGGPFGQYF.

CDR3 residues: CASSPGGGFNEKLFF. The CDR3 bases are TGTGCCAGTAGTCCTGGGGGGGGATTTAATGAAAAACTGTTTTTT. The V call is TRBV19, the J call TRBJ1-4; TRBD1 might be the D (5 bases). Germline V gene data show CDR1 as LNHDA and CDR2 as SQIVND (reference sequence). There are 15 residues in the CDR3. Trimming removed 5 bases from V and 4 bases from J, with 14 bases in between.

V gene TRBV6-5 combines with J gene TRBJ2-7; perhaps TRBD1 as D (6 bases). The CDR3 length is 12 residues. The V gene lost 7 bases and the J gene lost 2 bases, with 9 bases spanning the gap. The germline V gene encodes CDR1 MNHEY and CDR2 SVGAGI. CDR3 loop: CASKGQTYEQYF. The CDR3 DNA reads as TGTGCCAGCAAGGGACAAACCTACGAGCAGTACTTC.

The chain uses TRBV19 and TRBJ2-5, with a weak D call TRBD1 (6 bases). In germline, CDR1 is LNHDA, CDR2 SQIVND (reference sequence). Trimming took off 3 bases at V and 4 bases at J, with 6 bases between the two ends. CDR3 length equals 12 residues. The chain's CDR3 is CASSMDRETQYF. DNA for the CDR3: TGTGCCAGTAGTATGGACAGAGAGACCCAGTACTTC.

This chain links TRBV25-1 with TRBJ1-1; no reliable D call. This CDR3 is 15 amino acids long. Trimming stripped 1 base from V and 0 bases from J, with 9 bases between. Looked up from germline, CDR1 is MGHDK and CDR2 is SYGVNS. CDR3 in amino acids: CASSESGIMNTEAFF. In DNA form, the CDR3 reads TGTGCCAGCAGTGAATCGGGTATTATGAACACTGAAGCTTTCTTT.

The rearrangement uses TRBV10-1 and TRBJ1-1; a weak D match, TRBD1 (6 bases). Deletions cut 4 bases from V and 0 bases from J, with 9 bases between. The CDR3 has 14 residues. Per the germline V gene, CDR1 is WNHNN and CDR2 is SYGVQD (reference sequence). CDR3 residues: CASSARGLNTEAFF. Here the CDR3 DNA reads TGCGCCAGCAGTGCCAGGGGCCTGAACACTGAAGCTTTCTTT.

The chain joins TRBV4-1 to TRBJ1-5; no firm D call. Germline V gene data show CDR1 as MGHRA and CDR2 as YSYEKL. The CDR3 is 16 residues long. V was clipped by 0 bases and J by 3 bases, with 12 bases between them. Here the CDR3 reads CASSQDRQANNQPQHF. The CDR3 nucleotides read TGCGCCAGCAGCCAAGATAGGCAGGCAAACAATCAGCCCCAGCATTTT.

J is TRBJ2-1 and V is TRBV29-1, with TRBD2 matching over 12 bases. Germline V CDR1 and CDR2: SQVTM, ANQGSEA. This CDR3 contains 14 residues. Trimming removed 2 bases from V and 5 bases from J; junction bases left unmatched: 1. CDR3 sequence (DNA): TGCAGCGTTGAAAGACTAGCGGGGGACAATGAGCAGTTCTTC. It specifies CSVERLAGDNEQFF.

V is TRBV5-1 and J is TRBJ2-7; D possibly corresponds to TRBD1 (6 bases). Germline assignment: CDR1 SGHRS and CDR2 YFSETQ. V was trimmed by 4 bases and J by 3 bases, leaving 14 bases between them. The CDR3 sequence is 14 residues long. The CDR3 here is CASSTSGEGYEQYF. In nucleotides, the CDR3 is TGCGCCAGCAGCACGTCAGGGGAAGGCTACGAGCAGTACTTC. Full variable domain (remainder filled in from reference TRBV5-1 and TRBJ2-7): KAGVTQTPRYLIKTRGQQVTLSCSPISGHRSVSWYQQTPGQGLQFLFEYFSETQRNKGNFPGRFSGRQFSNSRSEMNVSTLELGDSALYLCASSTSGEGYEQYFGPGTRLTVT.

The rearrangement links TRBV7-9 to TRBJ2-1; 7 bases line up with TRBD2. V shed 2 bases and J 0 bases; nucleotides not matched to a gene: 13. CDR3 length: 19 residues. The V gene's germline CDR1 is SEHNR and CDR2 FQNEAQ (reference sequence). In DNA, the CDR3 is TGTGCCAGCAGCTTAACGTACCCGGGACTACCAAGCTCCTACAATGAGCAGTTCTTC. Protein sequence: CASSLTYPGLPSSYNEQFF.